This T cell receptor (beta chain) was profiled in a study of blood T cell repertoires in COVID-19. Original handling: Scientists estimated how many nucleated cells there were by amplifying reference gene primers. Here immunoSEQ multiplex PCR was the method, and the copy in TCRdb shows in-frame clones only, minus some. The V and J calls and clone size are taken from that table; D and trimming were inferred from the DNA. The profile shows about 230,000 clones, nearly 90% of them singletons. The CDR3 has 15 residues. V lost 3 bases, J lost 5 bases, and 20 bases lay in between. Looked up from germline, CDR1 is GTSNPN and CDR2 is SVGIG (reference sequence). Which cohort a participant joined came from the clinical history participants gave. Each recovered donor of Cohort 3 presented with two negative PCRs, clearance, or symptom resolution.

Sequencing input: PBMCs or T cells enriched from blood (not recorded which). This receptor was identified in a man aged 25-40 years who had recovered from COVID-19. The gene calls are TRBV30 and TRBJ2-7; D is possibly TRBD1 (6 bases). In nucleotides, the CDR3 is TGTGCCTGGAGCGCCATGGGGAACAGGGCCCACGAGCAGTACTTC. This codes for CAWSAMGNRAHEQYF.